The 25 T cell receptor beta chains given below trace back to one sample, sequenced in a study of T-cell memory formation after mild COVID-19. TCRdb called the 5' RACE reads again in MiXCR, with one record for every CDR3 protein. The sample yields some 180,000 distinct CDR3 sequences, around 13% seen once. Specimen: PBMCs or a T cell subset sorted from them (not recorded which). These receptors were collected from a man younger than 35 who had mild COVID-19 (a few samples of this study predate the infection). Cell type and time point are not known.

This chain uses TRBV9 with TRBJ2-4, with no clear D. CDR3 length: 10 residues. Germline V gives CDR1 SGDLS, CDR2 YYNGEE. V lost 8 bases, J lost 9 bases, and 9 bases lay in between. CDR3 nucleotides: TGTGCCAGGCGGTTGTTCATTCAGTACTTC. Translated, it gives CARRLFIQYF.

The rearrangement links TRBV12-3 or TRBV12-4 to TRBJ1-3; no firm D call. Trimming removed 7 bases from V and 7 bases from J, with 17 bases in between. The CDR3 loop spans 14 amino acids. The CDR3 reads CASTPRGRLNTIYF. The CDR3 DNA reads TGTGCCAGCACCCCCCGAGGGAGGCTTAACACCATATATTTT.

The J gene is TRBJ2-3, the V gene TRBV5-1; no definite D call. The V and J ends lost 2 bases and 2 bases respectively, with 12 bases between them. The germline CDR1 and CDR2 sequences are SGHRS and YFSETQ. The CDR3 sequence is 15 residues long. The DNA of the CDR3 is TGCGCCAGCAGCTTCTCCCAGCGCACCACAGATACGCAGTATTTT. Amino acid sequence: CASSFSQRTTDTQYF.

The chain links TRBV6-2 or TRBV6-3 to TRBJ2-7; TRBD1 might be the D (6 bases). The CDR3 extends over 16 amino acids. Germline V gene sequence: CDR1 MNHEY, CDR2 SVGEGT. V lost 6 bases, J lost 9 bases, and 27 bases lay in between. The CDR3 protein is CASSAGERTVLLGQYV. The CDR3 DNA follows: TGTGCCAGCAGCGCAGGTGAACGGACAGTCCTTCTGGGGCAGTACGTC.

This clonotype has just a few counts. The chain carries TRBV12-3 or TRBV12-4 and TRBJ1-2; 12 bases are a match to TRBD1. This CDR3 contains 15 residues. Trimming cost V 2 bases and J 8 bases; bases outside gene matches: 6. In nucleotides, the CDR3 is TGTGCCAGCAGTTTAACGGGACAGGGGGCGCTCGGCTACACCTTC. Translating it yields CASSLTGQGALGYTF.

In nucleotides, the CDR3 is TGTGCCAGCAGTGGTCTAGCGGGGGAGGCCCAGTACTTC. Protein sequence: CASSGLAGEAQYF. The V gene is TRBV2, the J gene TRBJ2-5, with TRBD2 matching 10 bases. The CDR3 spans 13 residues. Looked up from germline, CDR1 is SNHLY and CDR2 is FYNNEI. Trimming took 4 bases from V and 9 from J; bases not matched to a gene: 5.

This clonotype was recorded many times. V usage is TRBV5-1 and J usage is TRBJ2-7; no definite D call. V shed 4 bases and J shed 3 bases, with 8 bases lying between them. Looked up from germline, CDR1 is SGHRS and CDR2 is YFSETQ. The CDR3 extends over 12 amino acids. CDR3 in amino acids: CASSATFYEQYF. The DNA for the CDR3 is TGCGCCAGCAGCGCCACATTCTACGAGCAGTACTTC.

This clonotype was counted between two and nine times. The chain has TRBV20-1 and TRBJ2-7, with D perhaps TRBD2 (5 bases). CDR1 is DFQATT, CDR2 SNEGSKA, per germline (reference sequence). Trimming took 2 bases from V and 0 from J, leaving 14 bases between them. The CDR3 has 15 amino acids. The CDR3 loop is CSARSGPVTSYEQYV. As DNA, the CDR3 is TGCAGTGCTAGAAGCGGCCCGGTAACCTCCTACGAGCAGTACGTC.

The genes are TRBV11-2 and TRBJ2-5; 9 bases agree with TRBD1. Looked up from germline, CDR1 is SGHAT and CDR2 is FQNNGV. The J segment lost 5 bases and the V segment lost 4 bases, leaving 5 bases of the junction unmatched. This CDR3 has 14 amino acids. For the CDR3, the DNA is TGTGCCAGCAGCTGGAGTGGACAGGGGGAGACCCAGTACTTC. The encoded protein is CASSWSGQGETQYF.

Here the CDR3 reads CASSTGGDEQFF. CDR3 in DNA: TGTGCCAGCAGTACAGGGGGGGATGAGCAGTTCTTC. This chain connects TRBV6-6 to TRBJ2-1, with D perhaps matching TRBD1 (8 bases). This CDR3 is built from 12 residues. V dropped 5 bases and J dropped 8 bases, with 10 bases sitting between them. Germline assignment: CDR1 MNHNY and CDR2 SVGAGI (reference sequence).

This clonotype has just a few counts. The J gene is TRBJ2-7, the V gene TRBV20-1; D is undetermined. This CDR3 comprises 11 residues. Per the germline V gene, CDR1 is DFQATT and CDR2 is SNEGSKA (reference sequence). With 6 bases removed from V and 2 bases from J, the gap between germline ends came to 8 bases. CDR3 region: CSAERTYEQYF. CDR3 nucleotide sequence: TGCAGTGCCGAACGAACCTACGAGCAGTACTTC.

The chain combines TRBV4-2 with TRBJ1-5, with a tentative D call TRBD1 (6 bases). V was shortened by 7 bases and J by 11 bases, with 15 bases between the two germline ends. Germline assignment: CDR1 LGHNA and CDR2 YNFKEQ. The CDR3 is made up of 12 amino acids. The CDR3, as DNA: TGTGCCAGCACCCCGGGACAAAAGGCCCAGCATTTT. Translated, it gives CASTPGQKAQHF.

Only a few counts were recorded for this clonotype. The rearrangement joins TRBV6-1 to TRBJ1-2, with TRBD1 matching 9 bases. Unmatched junction bases numbered 6, after V lost 4 bases and J lost 6 bases. The germline V gene encodes CDR1 MNHNS and CDR2 SASEGT. The CDR3 has 14 residues. The DNA of the CDR3 is TGTGCCAGCAGTGTCTTACAGGGGGCCCATGGCTACACCTTC. Its protein product is CASSVLQGAHGYTF.

V usage is TRBV7-2 and J usage is TRBJ2-5; D is ambiguous. Germline V gene data show CDR1 as SGHTA and CDR2 as FQGNSA. The CDR3 loop spans 14 amino acids. V gave up 1 base and J gave up 1 base, with 7 bases separating them. As DNA, the CDR3 is TGTGCCAGCAGCTTAGTTTGGGGCCAAGAGACCCAGTACTTC. This gives the protein CASSLVWGQETQYF.

The chain joins TRBV28 to TRBJ2-7; 7 positions agree with TRBD1. The trim removed 3 bases at V and 3 bases at J, leaving 8 bases unmatched. Per the germline V gene, CDR1 is MDHEN and CDR2 is SYDVKM. The CDR3 covers 15 residues. This CDR3 is CASSFKGAKSYEQYF. CDR3 coding DNA: TGTGCCAGCAGTTTTAAGGGGGCAAAAAGCTACGAGCAGTACTTC.

This clonotype was detected a few times. The chain carries TRBV5-4 and TRBJ2-3; 8 bases agree with TRBD2. The junction had 6 bases not matched to a gene; V was cut back by 6 bases and J by 6 bases. This CDR3 is built from 13 residues. The germline V gene encodes CDR1 SGHNT and CDR2 YYREEE (reference sequence). The DNA of the CDR3 is TGTGCCAGCAAGAATAGCGGGGTGGATACGCAGTATTTT. Amino acid sequence: CASKNSGVDTQYF.

This clonotype came up a few times. J is TRBJ2-1 and V is TRBV12-3 or TRBV12-4; D is undetermined. V was shortened by 5 bases and J by 6 bases, with 5 bases between the two germline ends. This CDR3 region has 11 residues. CDR3 nucleotide sequence: TGTGCCAGCAGTGGCCCCAATGAGCAGTTCTTC. It is translated as CASSGPNEQFF.

This clonotype has a handful of counts. The chain couples TRBV12-3 or TRBV12-4 to TRBJ1-5; perhaps TRBD1 as D (6 bases). V was clipped by 6 bases and J by 7 bases, with 22 bases between them. This CDR3 spans 16 amino acids. Here the CDR3 reads CASSPQGSQAGQPQHF. CDR3 nucleotide sequence: TGTGCCAGCAGCCCCCAGGGGAGCCAGGCTGGACAGCCCCAGCATTTT.

This clonotype was picked up a small number of times. The chain recombines TRBV5-1 with TRBJ2-1; TRBD2 matches at 14 bases. The CDR3 is 18 amino acids. V trimming: 4 bases; J trimming: 3 bases; junction bases outside the gene matches: 9. CDR1 and CDR2 from the germline V gene are SGHRS and YFSETQ. In DNA, the CDR3 is TGCGCCAGCAGCCCAATGACTAGCGGGGGGGCACTCTACAATGAGCAGTTCTTC. Residues: CASSPMTSGGALYNEQFF.

This clonotype was seen more than once but under ten times. The J gene is TRBJ1-3, the V gene TRBV20-1, with 8 bases aligning to TRBD1. CDR1 is DFQATT and CDR2 is SNEGSKA in the germline V gene (reference sequence). After removal of 4 bases from V and 3 bases from J, the junction contained 11 bases not matched to a gene. CDR3 size: 16 residues. CDR3 bases: TGCAGTGCTATTTCTTATGGACAGGGTTTTGGAAACACCATATATTTT. Protein product: CSAISYGQGFGNTIYF.

The table lists this clonotype with a few counts. The chain carries TRBV7-2 and TRBJ1-2; 10 bases are a match to TRBD1. The CDR3 length is 12 residues. The germline gives CDR1 SGHTA, CDR2 FQGNSA. V shed 1 base, J shed 14 bases, and the junction held 4 bases outside the gene matches. The CDR3 DNA reads TGTGCCAGCAGCTTAGAGCGGACAGGGGGGACCTTC. Residues: CASSLERTGGTF.

This clonotype was observed many times. The chain joins TRBV6-2 or TRBV6-3 to TRBJ2-7; tentative D call: TRBD1 (6 bases). The CDR3 consists of 15 residues. V was shortened by 6 bases and J by 5 bases, with 20 bases between the two germline ends. Germline V gene lookup returns CDR1 MNHEY and CDR2 SVGEGT. CDR3 sequence: CASSTGSWHLDEQYV. The CDR3 nucleotides are TGTGCCAGCAGCACAGGGTCGTGGCACTTGGACGAGCAGTACGTC.

The chain uses TRBV10-2 and TRBJ1-2; no clear D. The CDR3 contains 16 residues. Germline-derived CDR1 and CDR2 are WSHSY and SAAADI. Trimming removed 0 bases at V and 5 bases at J, with 16 bases between. The CDR3 DNA reads TGCGCCAGCAGTGAGTCCTCCGTTCGGCTGATTTATGGCTACACCTTC. Translation gives CASSESSVRLIYGYTF.

The V gene is TRBV9, the J gene TRBJ2-3; D not certain. V was pared by 1 base and J by 0 bases, with 9 bases between. The V gene's germline CDR1 is SGDLS and CDR2 YYNGEE. The CDR3 runs 15 residues. CDR3 region: CASSVNGISTDTQYF. Here the CDR3 DNA reads TGTGCCAGCAGCGTAAACGGCATAAGCACAGATACGCAGTATTTT.

This clonotype was recorded a few times. The J gene is TRBJ1-4, the V gene TRBV7-6; 7 positions match TRBD1. J gave up 5 bases and V 3 bases, and 6 bases lay outside the gene matches. Germline V gene lookup returns CDR1 SGHVS and CDR2 FNYEAQ. This CDR3 contains 15 residues. This chain's CDR3 is CASSLLTGANEKLFF. The CDR3 DNA follows: TGTGCCAGCAGCTTGTTAACAGGGGCCAATGAAAAACTGTTTTTT. The full variable domain, its missing parts supplied by reference TRBV7-6 and TRBJ1-4, is GAGVSQSPRYKVTKRGQDVALRCDPISGHVSLYWYRQALGQGPEFLTYFNYEAQQDKSGLPNDRFSAERPEGSISTLTIQRTEQRDSAMYRCASSLLTGANEKLFFGSGTQLSVL.